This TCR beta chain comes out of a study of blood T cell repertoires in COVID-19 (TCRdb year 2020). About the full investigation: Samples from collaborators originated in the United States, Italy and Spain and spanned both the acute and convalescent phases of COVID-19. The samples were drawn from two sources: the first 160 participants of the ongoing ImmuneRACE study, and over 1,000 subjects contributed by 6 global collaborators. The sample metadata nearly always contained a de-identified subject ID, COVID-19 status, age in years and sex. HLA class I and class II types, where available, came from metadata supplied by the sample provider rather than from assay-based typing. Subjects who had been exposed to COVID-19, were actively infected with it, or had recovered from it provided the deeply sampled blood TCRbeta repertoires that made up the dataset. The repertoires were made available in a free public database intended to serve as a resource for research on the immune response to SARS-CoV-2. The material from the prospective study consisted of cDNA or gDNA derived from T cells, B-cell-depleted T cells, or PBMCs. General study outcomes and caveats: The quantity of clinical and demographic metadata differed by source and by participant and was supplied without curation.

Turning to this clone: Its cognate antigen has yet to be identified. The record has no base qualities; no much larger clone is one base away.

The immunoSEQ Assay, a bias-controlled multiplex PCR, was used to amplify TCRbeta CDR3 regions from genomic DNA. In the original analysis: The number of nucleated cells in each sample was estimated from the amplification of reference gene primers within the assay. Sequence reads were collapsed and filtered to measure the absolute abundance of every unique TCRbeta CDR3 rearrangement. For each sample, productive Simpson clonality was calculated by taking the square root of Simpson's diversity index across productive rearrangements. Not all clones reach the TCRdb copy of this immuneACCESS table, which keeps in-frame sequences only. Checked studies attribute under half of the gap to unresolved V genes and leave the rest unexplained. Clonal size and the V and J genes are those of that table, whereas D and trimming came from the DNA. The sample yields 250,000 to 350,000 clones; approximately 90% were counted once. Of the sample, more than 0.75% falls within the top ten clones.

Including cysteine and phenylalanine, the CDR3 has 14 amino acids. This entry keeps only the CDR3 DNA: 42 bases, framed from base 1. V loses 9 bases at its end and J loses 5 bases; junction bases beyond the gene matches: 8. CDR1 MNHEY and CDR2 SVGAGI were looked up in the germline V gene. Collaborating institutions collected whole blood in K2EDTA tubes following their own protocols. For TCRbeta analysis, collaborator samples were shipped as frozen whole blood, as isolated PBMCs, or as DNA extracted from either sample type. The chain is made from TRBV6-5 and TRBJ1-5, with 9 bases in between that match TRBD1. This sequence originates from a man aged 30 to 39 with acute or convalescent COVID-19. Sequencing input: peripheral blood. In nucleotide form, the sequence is TGTGCCAGTAACACAGGGGGCGCGGATCAGCCCCAGCATTTT. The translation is CASNTGGADQPQHF.